This T cell receptor (beta chain) was found in a study of identical twins. Notes on the study in general: Analyses based on zero insertions could be partly confounded by invariant MAIT and iNKT cells. With abundant cord blood beta clonotypes, insertions were fewer; memory repertoires showed no such pattern. Without tracking the same donors, conclusions rested on cross-sectional statistical analysis.

This clonotype was seen more than once but under ten times. Its specificity is not known. Addition of a universal primer site occurred through template switching, and cDNA carried unique molecular identifiers. TCRdb fed the 5' RACE reads into MiXCR, producing one record per CDR3 protein. In the table there are 230,000 or so distinct CDR3 sequences, about 8.9% of which are singletons. This CDR3 is built from 15 residues. Trimming stripped 0 bases from V and 7 bases from J, with 16 bases between. Germline V CDR1 and CDR2: MNHEY, SVGEGT. The sample also formed part of further work on yellow fever vaccine responses in identical twins.

The chain uses TRBV6-2 or TRBV6-3 and TRBJ2-7, with D possibly called TRBD1 or TRBD2 (5 bases each). The sample comprised CD8+ T cells sorted from blood. This receptor was obtained from a woman aged 18 to 35 in good health. The CDR3 coding sequence is TGTGCCAGCAGTTACTCGGGACCGCCACCTGAGGAGCAGTACTTC. Amino acid sequence: CASSYSGPPPEEQYF.